Below, 20 T cell receptor beta chains from the same sample are listed, as sequenced in a study of T and B cells in COVID-19 patients. Multiplex PCR with BIOMED2 TRB-A/B primer pools amplified TRB rearrangements. TCRdb passed the multiplex PCR reads through MiXCR, listing each CDR3 protein once. The sample has about 21,000 distinct CDR3 sequences; over 25% are singletons. TRB was amplified from about 250-500 ng of blood genomic DNA. Sequenced input: blood. The receptor set was obtained from a human donor who had recovered from COVID-19.

The rearrangement joins TRBV30 to TRBJ2-5, with D possibly matching TRBD1 (5 bases). Trimming shortened V by 3 bases and J by 5 bases, and 13 bases separated the two germline ends. This CDR3 spans 13 amino acids. Germline values: CDR1 GTSNPN, CDR2 SVGIG (reference sequence). The CDR3 DNA follows: TGTGCCTGGAGCAAGAGACAGAGGGAGACCCAGTACTTC. It yields the protein CAWSKRQRETQYF.

This clonotype was seen a few times. The chain employs TRBV30 and TRBJ1-2, with 8 nucleotides matching TRBD1. The germline CDR1 and CDR2 sequences are GTSNPN and SVGIG (reference sequence). This CDR3 is built from 12 residues. V shed 3 bases and J 7 bases; nucleotides not matched to a gene: 4. This chain's CDR3 is CAWRDRAFGYTF. The CDR3, as DNA: TGTGCCTGGAGGGACAGGGCGTTTGGCTACACCTTC.

The chain recombines TRBV12-3 or TRBV12-4 with TRBJ2-3; 9 positions agree with TRBD1. The CDR3 covers 17 residues. V lost 5 bases, J lost 3 bases, and 12 bases stayed unmatched. The DNA of the CDR3 is TGTGCCAGCAGTCCTATGACAGGGGGTGTGGGAACAGATACGCAGTATTTT. It codes for CASSPMTGGVGTDTQYF.

This clonotype appeared a few times. The V and J genes are TRBV6-5 and TRBJ1-5, with TRBD1 as a possible D gene (5 bases). The germline V gene has CDR1 MNHEY and CDR2 SVGAGI. The CDR3 is 15 amino acids. V gave up 0 bases and J gave up 3 bases, with 9 bases separating them. Here the CDR3 DNA reads TGTGCCAGCAGTTACTCTAGGACAACCAATCAGCCCCAGCATTTT. Translation: CASSYSRTTNQPQHF.

Judged by abundance, this clonotype is medium-sized. The chain uses TRBV19 and TRBJ1-2; D is unresolved. This CDR3 has 14 residues. Germline assignment: CDR1 LNHDA and CDR2 SQIVND (reference sequence). The germline V and J ends were trimmed by 7 bases and 2 bases, with 14 bases remaining between them. The CDR3, as DNA: TGTGCCAGTATCCCTAGGCAATTGAACTATGGCTACACCTTC. Its translation is CASIPRQLNYGYTF.

V is TRBV11-3 and J is TRBJ1-1; D is possibly TRBD1 (5 bases). The germline V and J ends were trimmed by 0 bases and 2 bases, with 10 bases remaining between them. This CDR3 is built from 15 residues. Germline CDR1 is SGHNT and CDR2 is YENEEA. CDR3 region: CASSLDKGLNTEAFF. DNA of the CDR3: TGTGCCAGCAGCTTAGACAAGGGACTCAACACTGAAGCTTTCTTT.

This clonotype ranks as medium-sized. The chain couples TRBV30 to TRBJ2-1; 11 bases are shared with TRBD2. Germline CDR1 is GTSNPN and CDR2 is SVGIG (reference sequence). Trimming removed 0 bases from V and 11 bases from J; junction bases left unmatched: 3. The CDR3 is 13 residues long. The CDR3 spells CAWSVLAGAKQFF. CDR3 sequence (DNA): TGTGCCTGGAGTGTACTAGCGGGGGCAAAGCAGTTCTTC.

V usage is TRBV20-1 and J usage is TRBJ2-1, with a possible D match to TRBD1 (5 bases). The V gene lost 3 bases and the J gene lost 10 bases, with 10 bases spanning the gap. This CDR3 is 11 amino acids long. Germline CDR1 DFQATT, CDR2 SNEGSKA (reference sequence). The CDR3 region is CSARSGYEQFF. The CDR3 coding sequence is TGCAGTGCTAGGTCAGGGTACGAGCAGTTCTTC.

This clonotype occurred many times. The CDR3 protein is CASSPGNPTDTQYF. The CDR3, as DNA: TGTGCCAGCAGTCCAGGGAATCCCACAGATACGCAGTATTTT. The rearrangement links TRBV5-5 to TRBJ2-3, with a tentative D call TRBD1 (5 bases). Germline V gene data show CDR1 as SGHKS and CDR2 as YYEKEE (reference sequence). The CDR3 has 14 residues. Trimming took 5 bases from V and 2 from J, leaving 12 bases between them.

Judged by abundance, this clonotype is medium-sized. The genes are TRBV19 and TRBJ2-5, with 11 nucleotides matching TRBD1. Germline trimming cut 4 bases from V and 5 bases from J; bases unmatched to any gene: 12. Germline V CDR1 and CDR2: LNHDA, SQIVND (reference sequence). This CDR3 contains 17 residues. The CDR3 protein is CASSTGQGALAGETQYF. The CDR3 nucleotides read TGTGCCAGTAGTACCGGACAGGGGGCTCTTGCCGGGGAGACCCAGTACTTC.

The chain uses TRBV6-1 and TRBJ2-7; D may match TRBD1 or TRBD2 (5 bases each). CDR3 length: 12 amino acids. Germline V lookup: CDR1 MNHNS, CDR2 SASEGT. Trimming stripped 4 bases from V and 9 bases from J, with 13 bases between. In DNA, the CDR3 is TGTGCCAGCAGTGGGGGCGGTGGGGGGCAGTACTTC. This translates into CASSGGGGGQYF.

This clonotype was seen a single time. V usage is TRBV10-1 and J usage is TRBJ2-1, with D possibly being TRBD2 (7 bases). Trimming left V 6 bases short and J 9 bases short, with 15 bases between. This CDR3 region has 13 residues. Per germline, CDR1 WNHNN and CDR2 SYGVQD (reference sequence). Written as DNA, the CDR3 is TGCGCCAGCAGCCGGGGAGGGGGAGGTGAGCAGTTCTTC. Encoded protein: CASSRGGGGEQFF.

V usage is TRBV18 and J usage is TRBJ2-7; unclear D gene. Trimming pared 2 bases from V and 5 bases from J, leaving 10 bases between. CDR1 and CDR2 from the germline V gene are KGHSH and LQKENI. CDR3 length equals 13 residues. The CDR3 region is CASSPVRINEQYF. In DNA form, the CDR3 reads TGTGCCAGCTCACCAGTCAGGATAAACGAGCAGTACTTC.

In DNA, the CDR3 is TGTGCCTGGAGTGGGGGCCAGGGGAAAGCTTTCTTT. This gives the protein CAWSGGQGKAFF. This rearrangement joins TRBV30 to TRBJ1-1, with D maybe TRBD1 (6 bases). The CDR3 extends over 12 amino acids. The V end lost 1 base, the J end lost 9 bases, and 12 bases lay between the germline ends. Looked up from germline, CDR1 is GTSNPN and CDR2 is SVGIG (reference sequence).

The chain is built from TRBV7-9 and TRBJ1-4; tentatively, D is TRBD1 (6 bases). Trimming removed 8 bases at V and 8 bases at J, with 18 bases between. This CDR3 is 14 amino acids long. Germline values: CDR1 SEHNR, CDR2 FQNEAQ (reference sequence). CDR3 amino acids: CASGPRTALEKLFF. CDR3 DNA sequence: TGTGCCAGCGGCCCGAGGACAGCTTTAGAAAAACTGTTTTTT.

There are a few counts of this clonotype. V is TRBV19 and J is TRBJ1-1, with a possible D match to TRBD1 (5 bases). The CDR3 is made up of 15 amino acids. Germline V lookup: CDR1 LNHDA, CDR2 SQIVND (reference sequence). V lost 7 bases and J 0 bases, leaving 15 bases between the germline ends. CDR3 coding DNA: TGTGCCAGTAATTTAGGGGCCCTAATGAACACTGAAGCTTTCTTT. Translation: CASNLGALMNTEAFF. Based on the CDR3 plus reference TRBV19 and TRBJ1-1, the full variable domain is DGGITQSPKYLFRKEGQNVTLSCEQNLNHDAMYWYRQDPGQGLRLIYYSQIVNDFQKGDIAEGYSVSREKKESFPLTVTSAQKNPTAFYLCASNLGALMNTEAFFGQGTRLTVV.

The chain employs TRBV28 and TRBJ1-2; D unresolved. Germline CDR1 is MDHEN and CDR2 is SYDVKM. This CDR3 is built from 15 residues. V shed 5 bases and J shed 1 base, with 14 bases lying between them. In DNA, the CDR3 is TGTGCCAGCAGTGGAGGAGGGTGGGGTAACTATGGCTACACCTTC. Protein: CASSGGGWGNYGYTF.

This clonotype has a count of ten or more. J is TRBJ1-5 and V is TRBV19, with 7 nucleotides matching TRBD1. The CDR3 totals 14 residues. With 6 bases clipped from V and 2 bases from J, the junction kept 4 bases outside the gene matches. The germline V gene encodes CDR1 LNHDA and CDR2 SQIVND (reference sequence). Written as DNA, the CDR3 is TGTGCCAGTAGCGCCACAGGGGGCAATCAGCCCCAGCATTTT. The encoded protein is CASSATGGNQPQHF.

V and J are TRBV5-5 and TRBJ1-2; D gene ambiguous. The CDR3 length is 14 residues. The V gene's germline CDR1 is SGHKS and CDR2 YYEKEE (reference sequence). Trimming pared 0 bases from V and 8 bases from J, leaving 14 bases between. CDR3 residues: CASSLAGGAGGYTF. The DNA of the CDR3 is TGTGCCAGCAGCTTGGCTGGTGGTGCGGGGGGCTACACCTTC.

J is TRBJ1-1 and V is TRBV5-1; D remains unclear. Trimming shortened V by 0 bases and J by 5 bases, and 11 bases separated the two germline ends. There are 14 residues in the CDR3. CDR1 SGHRS and CDR2 YFSETQ come from the germline V gene. For the CDR3, the DNA is TGCGCCAGCAGCTTGGGGAGGGCTAGGACTGAAGCTTTCTTT. The encoded protein is CASSLGRARTEAFF.